This T cell receptor (beta chain) was recovered during a study of shared clonotypes between healthy human individuals. This clone occurred once. Clones were sequenced by immunoSEQ multiplex PCR, and TCRdb holds only the in-frame ones, with some missing. The data hold 450,000 to 600,000 clones, with 65% to 80% observed a single time. Germline V gene data show CDR1 as GTSNPN and CDR2 as SVGIG (reference sequence). This CDR3 has 13 amino acids. V gave up 0 bases and J gave up 5 bases, with 5 bases separating them. The source is a woman in her 40s in good health. Some clones in this sample may be carry-over from other donors' samples. The sequenced sample consisted of PBMCs. The chain combines TRBV30 with TRBJ1-6; D perhaps matches TRBD1 (5 bases). The CDR3 nucleotides read TGTGCCTGGAGTGTAGGGGATAATTCACCCCTCCACTTT. Translated: CAWSVGDNSPLHF.